The present entry profiles one T cell receptor beta chain with its context. Antigen specificity is unknown. The study drew all its donors from Caucasian adults living in Nashville, Tennessee. This record comes from a study of shared clonotypes between healthy human individuals. This CDR3 has 11 amino acids. Germline V lookup: CDR1 GTSNPN, CDR2 SVGIG (reference sequence). Study-level points and caveats: Non-shared clonotypes displayed generation probabilities falling below those of clonotypes present in all four donors.

Genomic DNA belonging to each subset was distributed in equal measure over several immunoSEQ plates. How the authors handled the data: Without quality scores, immunoSEQ junctional reads could not be filtered like full-length reads. Sequenced by immunoSEQ multiplex PCR; TCRdb stores in-frame clones only, minus some. V and J calls and clone size are as listed in that table; D and trimming were resolved from the DNA. The sample comprises roughly 1,100,000 clones, about 75% of which are singletons, and roughly 1.4% rests with the top ten. The source of this sequence is a man between 18 and 29 years old in good health. The chain is built from TRBV30 and TRBJ2-5, with D perhaps TRBD2 (5 bases). The J call is in doubt because the DNA end fits TRBJ2-7 better. The sample taken for sequencing was memory CD4+ T cells sorted from blood. Regarding subset: CD45RA-negative fraction. The CDR3 coding sequence is TGTGCCTGGAGTGGAGGGTACGAGCAGTACTTC. It encodes CAWSGGYEQYF.